This T cell receptor (beta chain) was obtained from a study of CD8+ T cells in alopecia areata. Study at large: Treated individuals took tofacitinib by mouth, 5 to 10 mg twice daily.

Treatment denoted: oral pan-JAK inhibitor, 5-10 mg twice daily. Sorted out of PBMCs were CD4+ T cells and CD8+ T cells. In the case of this clone: Its cognate antigen is unknown.

The CDR3 is 14 residues long. The V and J ends lost 2 bases and 5 bases respectively, with 12 bases between them. CDR1 is SGHAT and CDR2 is FQDESV in the germline V gene (reference sequence). Sequencing relied on a cDNA template that was reverse transcribed from extracted RNA. Some clones are missing from TCRdb's copy, which holds only in-frame ones; the method was immunoSEQ multiplex PCR. Found here are approximately 210,000 clones, 55% to 70% of them singletons; the top ten hold around 3.9%. Findings and limits, study-wide: The study found higher clonality in lesional than normal scalp, especially in alopecia totalis/universalis.

This sequence originates from a human donor with alopecia areata. This chain connects TRBV11-1 to TRBJ2-5; tentatively, D is TRBD1 (6 bases). The sequenced sample was CD4+ T cells sorted from blood, obtained at week 4, from a patient treated with tofacitinib. CDR3 nucleotides: TGTGCCAGCAGCTTATTGGGGGCCTGGGAGACCCAGTACTTC. Translating gives CASSLLGAWETQYF. The whole variable domain, filled in from reference TRBV11-1 and TRBJ2-5, reads EAEVAQSPRYKITEKSQAVAFWCDPISGHATLYWYRQILGQGPELLVQFQDESVVDDSQLPKDRFSAERLKGVDSTLKIQPAELGDSAMYLCASSLLGAWETQYFGPGTRLLVL.